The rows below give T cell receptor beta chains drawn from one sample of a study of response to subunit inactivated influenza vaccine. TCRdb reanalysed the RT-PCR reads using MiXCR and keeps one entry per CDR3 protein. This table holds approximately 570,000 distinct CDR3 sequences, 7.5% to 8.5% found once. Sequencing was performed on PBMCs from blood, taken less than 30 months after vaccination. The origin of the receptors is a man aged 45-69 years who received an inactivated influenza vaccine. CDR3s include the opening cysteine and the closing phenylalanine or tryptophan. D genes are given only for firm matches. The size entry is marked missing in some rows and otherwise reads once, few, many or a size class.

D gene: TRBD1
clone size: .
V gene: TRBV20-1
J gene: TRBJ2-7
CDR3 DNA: TGCAGTGCTACAAGACAGGGCCATTCCTACGAGCAGTACTTC
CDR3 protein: CSATRQGHSYEQYF

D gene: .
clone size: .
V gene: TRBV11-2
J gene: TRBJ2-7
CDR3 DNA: TGTGCCAGCAGCCCCAGGACGTCGGGCACCTCCTACGAGCAGTACTTC
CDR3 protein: CASSPRTSGTSYEQYF

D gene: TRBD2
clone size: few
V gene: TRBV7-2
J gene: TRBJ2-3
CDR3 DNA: TGTGCCAGCAGCTTACGGGACTACTTCACAGATACGCAGTATTTT
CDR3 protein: CASSLRDYFTDTQYF

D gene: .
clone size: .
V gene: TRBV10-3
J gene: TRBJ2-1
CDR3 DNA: TGTGCCATCAGTGGTCAGGAGGTACAAACCTACAATGAGCAGTTCTTC
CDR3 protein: CAISGQEVQTYNEQFF

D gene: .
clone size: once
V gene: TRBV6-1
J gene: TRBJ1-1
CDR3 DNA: TGTGCCAGCGAACGAGCAGGGGCCTCTGGCACTGAAGCTTTCTTT
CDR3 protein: CASERAGASGTEAFF

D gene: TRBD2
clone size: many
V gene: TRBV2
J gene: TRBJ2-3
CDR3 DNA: TGTGCCAGCAGTGGAGGAGCGGGAGGGACAGATACGCAGTATTTT
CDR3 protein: CASSGGAGGTDTQYF

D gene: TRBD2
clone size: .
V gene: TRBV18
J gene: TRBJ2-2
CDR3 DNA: TGTGCCAGCTCACCATTATACCAGCGGGGGACCGGGGAGCTGTTTTTT
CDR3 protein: CASSPLYQRGTGELFF

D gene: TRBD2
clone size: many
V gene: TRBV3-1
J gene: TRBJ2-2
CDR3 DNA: TGTGCCAGCAGCCTAGGGACTAGCGGTTACACCGGGGAGCTGTTTTTT
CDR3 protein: CASSLGTSGYTGELFF

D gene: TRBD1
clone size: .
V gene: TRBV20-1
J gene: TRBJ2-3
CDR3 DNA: TGCAGTGCTAGAGTCGGACAGGGGAGAGGTGTAGATACGCAGTATTTT
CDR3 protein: CSARVGQGRGVDTQYF

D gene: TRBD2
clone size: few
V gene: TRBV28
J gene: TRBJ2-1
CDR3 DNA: TGTGCCAGCAGAGTATTAGCGGGGGTAAATGAGCAGTTCTTC
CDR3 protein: CASRVLAGVNEQFF

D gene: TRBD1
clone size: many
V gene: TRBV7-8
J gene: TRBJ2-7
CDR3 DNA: TGTGCCAGCAGCTTTAACAGGGGTCCCTACGAGCAGTACTTC
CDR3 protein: CASSFNRGPYEQYF